These T cell receptor beta chains were read from a single sample in a study of identical twins. TCRdb used MiXCR to reprocess the 5' RACE reads, holding one entry per CDR3 protein. This sample carries some 1,700,000 distinct CDR3 sequences, about 32% of them seen once, and the ten largest clones take approximately 0.25%. Sequencing was performed on cord blood. Every receptor here comes from a newborn girl in good health. Each CDR3 is given without its conserved first and last residue. Fields, in order: clone size, V gene, CDR3 protein. Some rows mark clone size as missing; the rest say once, few, many or name a class of expanded clone.

clone size: few
V gene: TRBV2
CDR3 protein: ASTEGGYGYT

clone size: many
V gene: TRBV27
CDR3 protein: ASRLRQTYEQY

clone size: few
V gene: TRBV10-3
CDR3 protein: AISGEGNIQY

clone size: few
V gene: TRBV27
CDR3 protein: ASSLKRAPDTQY

clone size: NA
V gene: TRBV19
CDR3 protein: ASSIEAGERQPQH

clone size: NA
V gene: TRBV12-5
CDR3 protein: AGGLVISGDYNEQF

clone size: NA
V gene: TRBV4-2
CDR3 protein: ASSRRQGENNVQF

clone size: NA
V gene: TRBV20-1
CDR3 protein: SARATGPNSPLH

clone size: NA
V gene: TRBV10-3
CDR3 protein: AISKDSGFSYNEQF

clone size: NA
V gene: TRBV2
CDR3 protein: ASMWGENTGELF

clone size: NA
V gene: TRBV11-3
CDR3 protein: ASSLDGSYTDTQY

clone size: once
V gene: TRBV20-1
CDR3 protein: SAPPSVGTDTQC

clone size: NA
V gene: TRBV7-2
CDR3 protein: ASSLAGLAGAGELF

clone size: few
V gene: TRBV6-5
CDR3 protein: AVGGNYGYT

clone size: NA
V gene: TRBV7-2
CDR3 protein: ASSLYRPGTRRGFFNEQY

clone size: NA
V gene: TRBV5-1
CDR3 protein: ASSLFTDLWNTEAF

clone size: NA
V gene: TRBV7-9
CDR3 protein: ASSSRTGGDSPPH

clone size: few
V gene: TRBV2
CDR3 protein: ASFRGLDTEAF

clone size: NA
V gene: TRBV7-2
CDR3 protein: ASSFAGTVQNEQY

clone size: few
V gene: TRBV7-2
CDR3 protein: ASSLGRGDEAF

clone size: few
V gene: TRBV12-3/TRBV12-4
CDR3 protein: ASNLGLAHRYNEQF

clone size: few
V gene: TRBV20-1
CDR3 protein: SARDSRGTSGANVLT